The 10 T cell receptor beta chains listed next were all sequenced from one sample in a study of T cell changes during pregnancy in multiple sclerosis. Produced via immunoSEQ multiplex PCR; TCRdb's table is partial and in-frame only. This repertoire shows about 85,000 clones, more than 85% found once; its top ten account for under 3%. This sample comprised peripheral blood, obtained in the first trimester of pregnancy. The origin of the receptors is a female donor with multiple sclerosis, enrolled in a pregnancy study.

The chain carries TRBV27 and TRBJ2-2; no definite D call. This CDR3 has 13 residues. V lost 4 bases to trimming and J lost 1 base, with 4 bases between them. Germline values: CDR1 MNHEY, CDR2 SMNVEV (reference sequence). The CDR3 reads CASSSRNTGELFF. The CDR3 DNA sequence: TGTGCCAGCAGTTCCAGGAACACCGGGGAGCTGTTTTTT.

This chain links TRBV2 with TRBJ2-7; 7 bases line up with TRBD1. After removal of 4 bases from V and 3 bases from J, the junction contained 9 bases not matched to a gene. The CDR3 consists of 15 residues. Germline-derived CDR1 and CDR2 are SNHLY and FYNNEI. The CDR3 is CASSGGQGVFYEQYF. The CDR3 coding sequence is TGTGCCAGCAGTGGTGGGCAGGGGGTTTTCTACGAGCAGTACTTC.

CDR3 amino acids: CASNPKTGFSNQPQHF. CDR3 sequence (DNA): TGTGCCAGCAACCCCAAAACAGGGTTTAGCAATCAGCCCCAGCATTTT. The V and J genes are TRBV28 and TRBJ1-5, with D perhaps matching TRBD1 (6 bases). The V end lost 7 bases, the J end lost 0 bases, and 16 bases lay between the germline ends. This CDR3 spans 16 amino acids. Germline CDR1 reads MDHEN; CDR2 reads SYDVKM.

The rearrangement links TRBV6-1 to TRBJ2-5, with a possible D match to TRBD1 (5 bases). Looked up from germline, CDR1 is MNHNS and CDR2 is SASEGT. With 6 bases removed from V and 5 bases from J, the gap between germline ends came to 13 bases. The CDR3 runs to 13 residues. CDR3 sequence (DNA): TGTGCCAGCAGGGACACCCTCCGTGAGACCCAGTACTTC. Its translation: CASRDTLRETQYF.

CDR3 DNA: TGTGCCAGCAGTTACTCGCCGGGACAGGTCGAGCAGTACTTC. This sequence encodes CASSYSPGQVEQYF. The chain recombines TRBV6-6 with TRBJ2-7; 8 nucleotides match TRBD1. Germline V gene sequence: CDR1 MNHNY, CDR2 SVGAGI (reference sequence). The length of the CDR3 is 14 residues. V shed 0 bases, J shed 6 bases, and the junction held 4 bases outside the gene matches.

This rearrangement joins TRBV9 to TRBJ2-7; no definite D call. Trimming shortened V by 4 bases and J by 0 bases, and 11 bases separated the two germline ends. CDR1 and CDR2 from the germline V gene are SGDLS and YYNGEE. This CDR3 is 14 amino acids long. The CDR3: CASSPGGGSYEQYF. CDR3 DNA sequence: TGTGCCAGCAGCCCCGGTGGCGGCTCCTACGAGCAGTACTTC.

On this clone: A read error is likely here: a far larger clone is one base away. Distinct nucleotide sequences in the sample also encode this CDR3. The chain employs TRBV7-3 and TRBJ1-5, with unresolved D. V was shortened by 4 bases and J by 6 bases, with 13 bases between the two germline ends. The V gene's germline CDR1 is SGHTA and CDR2 FQGTGA. CDR3 length equals 14 residues. CDR3 sequence (DNA): TGTGCCAGCAGCTCGGAAGCGGGCAGTCAGCCCCAGCATTTT. Translating it yields CASSSEAGSQPQHF.

V usage is TRBV28 and J usage is TRBJ2-7; TRBD1 might be the D (6 bases). The germline gives CDR1 MDHEN, CDR2 SYDVKM. The CDR3 length is 14 residues. V was shortened by 3 bases and J by 5 bases, with 14 bases between the two germline ends. This CDR3 is CASSFPNRAHEQYF. The CDR3 DNA sequence: TGTGCCAGCAGTTTCCCCAACAGGGCCCACGAGCAGTACTTC.

This chain links TRBV10-3 with TRBJ2-2; D is perhaps TRBD2 (6 bases). The germline V and J ends were trimmed by 1 base and 6 bases, with 9 bases remaining between them. The CDR3 contains 14 residues. The V gene's germline CDR1 is ENHRY and CDR2 SYGVKD. CDR3 loop: CAISEWRESGELFF. CDR3 DNA: TGTGCCATCAGTGAGTGGCGGGAATCCGGGGAGCTGTTTTTT.

The chain couples TRBV14 to TRBJ2-7; 8 nucleotides agree with TRBD2. This CDR3 comprises 13 residues. Germline trimming cut 6 bases from V and 3 bases from J; bases unmatched to any gene: 4. Germline V CDR1 and CDR2: SGHDN, FVKESK. The CDR3 loop is CASRKAGVYEQYF. The CDR3 nucleotides read TGTGCCAGCAGAAAAGCGGGAGTCTACGAGCAGTACTTC.